The clone carrying this T cell receptor beta chain was detected only once. Original analysis: By means of reference gene primer amplification, nucleated cell counts were estimated. The data were produced by immunoSEQ multiplex PCR, yet TCRdb's version contains in-frame clones alone and is incomplete. V and J calls and clone size come straight from that table; D and trimming were deduced from the DNA. The sample includes more than 200,000 clones, roughly 88% seen only once; the top ten take 2% to 2.5%. The CDR3 runs 12 residues. Per the germline V gene, CDR1 is GTSNPN and CDR2 is SVGIG (reference sequence). The V and J ends lost 4 bases and 6 bases respectively, with 12 bases between them. This specimen belongs to a study of blood T cell repertoires in COVID-19. The wider study: Sites across the United States, Italy and Spain contributed samples from acute and convalescent COVID-19. The analysed material was cDNA or gDNA that came from T cells, B-cell-depleted T cells, or PBMCs.

Input material: peripheral blood. This chain uses TRBV30 with TRBJ2-5; D is perhaps TRBD2 (5 bases). This clonotype originated in a woman aged 40 to 50 who had recovered from COVID-19. In nucleotides, the CDR3 is TGTGCCTGGATGGGAGCCCTAAAGACCCAGTACTTC. As protein: CAWMGALKTQYF.